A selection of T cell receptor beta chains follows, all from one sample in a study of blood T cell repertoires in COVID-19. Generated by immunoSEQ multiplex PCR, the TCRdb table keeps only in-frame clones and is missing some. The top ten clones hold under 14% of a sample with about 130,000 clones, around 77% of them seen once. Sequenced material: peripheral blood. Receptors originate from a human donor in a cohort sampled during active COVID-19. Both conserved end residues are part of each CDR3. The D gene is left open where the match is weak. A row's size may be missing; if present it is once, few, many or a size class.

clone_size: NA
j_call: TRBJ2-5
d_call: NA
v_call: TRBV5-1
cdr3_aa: CASSFQGEETQYF

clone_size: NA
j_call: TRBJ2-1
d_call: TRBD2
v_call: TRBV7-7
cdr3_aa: CASSPKTSGGASEQFF

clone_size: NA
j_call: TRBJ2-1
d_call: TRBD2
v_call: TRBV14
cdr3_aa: CASSQGGGGGARGYNEQFF

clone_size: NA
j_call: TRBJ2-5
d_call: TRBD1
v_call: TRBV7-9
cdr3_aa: CASSGGPGQGAETQYF

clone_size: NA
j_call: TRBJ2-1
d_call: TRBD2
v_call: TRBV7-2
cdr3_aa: CASSFLTSGGGEQFF

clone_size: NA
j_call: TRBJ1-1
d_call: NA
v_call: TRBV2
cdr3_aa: CASSEASRGSTEAFF

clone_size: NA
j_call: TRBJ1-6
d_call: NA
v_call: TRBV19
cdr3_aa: CASSPRSSSYNSPLHF

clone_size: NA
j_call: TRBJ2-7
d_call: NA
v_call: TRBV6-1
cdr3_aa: CASSEGQYEQYF

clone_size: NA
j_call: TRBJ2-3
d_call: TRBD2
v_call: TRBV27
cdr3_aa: CASSLGLAGGMNTQYF

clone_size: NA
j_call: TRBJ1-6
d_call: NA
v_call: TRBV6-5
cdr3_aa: CASSYGGANSPLHF

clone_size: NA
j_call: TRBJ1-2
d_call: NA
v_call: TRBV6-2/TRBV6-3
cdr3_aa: CASSRTANYGYTF

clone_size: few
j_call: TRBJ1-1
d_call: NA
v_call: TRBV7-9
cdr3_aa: CASRWEVNTEAFF

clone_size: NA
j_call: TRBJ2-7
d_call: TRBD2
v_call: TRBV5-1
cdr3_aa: CASSLEASGGNEQYF

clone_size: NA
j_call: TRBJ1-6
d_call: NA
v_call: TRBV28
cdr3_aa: CATMLPERYNSPLHF

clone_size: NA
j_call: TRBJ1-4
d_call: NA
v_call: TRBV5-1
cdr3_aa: CASSLAAEREKLFF

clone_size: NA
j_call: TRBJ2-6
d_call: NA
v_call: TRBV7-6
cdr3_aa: CASSFTPGHSISGANVLTF

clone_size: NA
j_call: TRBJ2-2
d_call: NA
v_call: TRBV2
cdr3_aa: CASEEADNAGELFF

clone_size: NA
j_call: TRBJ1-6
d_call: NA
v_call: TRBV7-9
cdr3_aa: CASSFADSPLHF

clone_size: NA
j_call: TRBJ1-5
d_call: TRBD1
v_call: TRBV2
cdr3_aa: CASSYLAGQGENQPQHF

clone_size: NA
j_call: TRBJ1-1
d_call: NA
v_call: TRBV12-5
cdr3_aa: CAIGTLNTEAFF

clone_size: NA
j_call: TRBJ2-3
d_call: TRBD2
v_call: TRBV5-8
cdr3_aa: CASSFYRLLAGYSTDTQYF

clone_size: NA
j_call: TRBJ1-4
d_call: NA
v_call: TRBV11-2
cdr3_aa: CASSRGGNEKLFF

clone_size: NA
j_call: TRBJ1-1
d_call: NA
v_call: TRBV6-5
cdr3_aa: CASSYSVRNTEAFF

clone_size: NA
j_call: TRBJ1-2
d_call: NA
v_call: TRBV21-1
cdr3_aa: CASVPCQGLLGYTF

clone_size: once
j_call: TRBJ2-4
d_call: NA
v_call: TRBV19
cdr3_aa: CASSPQGAKNIQYF

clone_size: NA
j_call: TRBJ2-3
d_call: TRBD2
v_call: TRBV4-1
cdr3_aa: CASSQGRGLAGFGDTQYF

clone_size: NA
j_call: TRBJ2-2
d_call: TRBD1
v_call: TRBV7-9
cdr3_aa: CASSLQGPFNTGELFF

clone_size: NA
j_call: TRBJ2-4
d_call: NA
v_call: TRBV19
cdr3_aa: CVLEDHSTKNIQYF

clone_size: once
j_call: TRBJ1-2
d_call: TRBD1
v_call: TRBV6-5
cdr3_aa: CASSYSGTEERYTF